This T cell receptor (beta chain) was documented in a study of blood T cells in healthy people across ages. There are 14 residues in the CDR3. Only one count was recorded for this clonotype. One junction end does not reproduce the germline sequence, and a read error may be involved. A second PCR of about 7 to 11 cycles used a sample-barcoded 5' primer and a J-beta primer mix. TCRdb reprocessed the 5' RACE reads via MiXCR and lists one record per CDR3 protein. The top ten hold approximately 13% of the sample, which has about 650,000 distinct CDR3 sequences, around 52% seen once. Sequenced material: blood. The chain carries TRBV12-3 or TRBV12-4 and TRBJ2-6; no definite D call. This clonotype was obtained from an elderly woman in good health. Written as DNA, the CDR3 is TGTGCCAGCGGTTTCTGGTCTGGGGCCAACGTCCTGACTTTC. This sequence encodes CASGFWSGANVLTF.